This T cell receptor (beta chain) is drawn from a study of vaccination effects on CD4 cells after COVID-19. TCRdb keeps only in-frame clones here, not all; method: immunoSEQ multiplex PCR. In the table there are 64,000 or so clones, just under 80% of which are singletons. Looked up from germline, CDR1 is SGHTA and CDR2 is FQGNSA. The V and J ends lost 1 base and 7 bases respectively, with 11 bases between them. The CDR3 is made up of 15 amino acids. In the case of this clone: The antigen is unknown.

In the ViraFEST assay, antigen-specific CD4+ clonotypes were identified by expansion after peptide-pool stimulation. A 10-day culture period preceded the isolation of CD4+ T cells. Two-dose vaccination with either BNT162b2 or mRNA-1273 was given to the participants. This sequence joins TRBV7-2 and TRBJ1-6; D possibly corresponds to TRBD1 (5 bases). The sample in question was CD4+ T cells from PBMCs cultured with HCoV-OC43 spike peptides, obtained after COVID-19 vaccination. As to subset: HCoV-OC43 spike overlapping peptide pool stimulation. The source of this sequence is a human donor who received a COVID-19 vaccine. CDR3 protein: CASSLGPGPNSPLHF. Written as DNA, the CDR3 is TGTGCCAGCAGCTTAGGGCCAGGGCCCAATTCACCCCTCCACTTT.